This T cell receptor beta chain was captured by sequencing in a study of OX40 agonist ivuxolimab in advanced cancers. This CDR3 region has 19 residues. The V gene end was trimmed by 0 bases and the J gene end by 4 bases; junction bases not matched to a gene: 9. Germline V gene sequence: CDR1 SGHDN, CDR2 FVKESK. Repertoires were generated with immunoSEQ multiplex PCR, while TCRdb's copy carries only in-frame clones and drops some. Of roughly 59,000 clones in the sample, nearly 95% were seen once. The rearrangement uses TRBV14 and TRBJ2-1; 13 nucleotides match TRBD2. This clonotype was obtained from an adult with an advanced solid tumor such as melanoma, head and neck, liver or kidney cancer. The sequenced sample was CD4+ or CD8+ T cells sorted from blood, obtained in a trial of the OX40 agonist ivuxolimab. CDR3 loop: CASSQDWTSGRVRYNEQFF. The DNA of the CDR3 is TGTGCCAGCAGCCAAGATTGGACTAGCGGGAGAGTTCGGTACAATGAGCAGTTCTTC.